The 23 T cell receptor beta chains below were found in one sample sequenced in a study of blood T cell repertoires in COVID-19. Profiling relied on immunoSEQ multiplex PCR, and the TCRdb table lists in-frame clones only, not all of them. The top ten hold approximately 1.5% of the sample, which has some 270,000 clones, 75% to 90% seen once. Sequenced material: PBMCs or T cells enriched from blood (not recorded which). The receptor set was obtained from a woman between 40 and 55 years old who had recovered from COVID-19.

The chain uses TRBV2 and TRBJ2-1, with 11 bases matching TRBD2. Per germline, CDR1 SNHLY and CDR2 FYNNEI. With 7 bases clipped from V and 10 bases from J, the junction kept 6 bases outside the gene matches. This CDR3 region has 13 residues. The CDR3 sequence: CASITLAGDEQFF. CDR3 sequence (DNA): TGTGCCAGCATCACACTAGCGGGGGACGAGCAGTTCTTC.

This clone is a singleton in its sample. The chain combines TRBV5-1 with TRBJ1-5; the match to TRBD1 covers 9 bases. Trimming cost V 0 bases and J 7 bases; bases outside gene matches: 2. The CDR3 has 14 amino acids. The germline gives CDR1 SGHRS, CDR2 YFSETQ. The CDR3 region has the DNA TGCGCCAGCAGCTTGGGGACAGGGGACCAGCCCCAGCATTTT. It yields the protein CASSLGTGDQPQHF.

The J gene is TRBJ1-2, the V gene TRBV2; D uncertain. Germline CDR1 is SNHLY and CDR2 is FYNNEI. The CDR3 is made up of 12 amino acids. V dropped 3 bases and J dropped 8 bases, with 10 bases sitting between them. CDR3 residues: CASSESGWGYTF. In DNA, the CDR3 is TGTGCCAGCAGTGAGTCGGGTTGGGGCTACACCTTC.

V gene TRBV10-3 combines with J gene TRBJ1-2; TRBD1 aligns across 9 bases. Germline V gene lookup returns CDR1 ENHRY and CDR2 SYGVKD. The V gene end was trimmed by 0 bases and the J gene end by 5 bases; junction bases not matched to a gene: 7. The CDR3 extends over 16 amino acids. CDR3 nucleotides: TGTGCCATCAGTGAGTCCGGGGGACAGGGATGGTATGGCTACACCTTC. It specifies CAISESGGQGWYGYTF.

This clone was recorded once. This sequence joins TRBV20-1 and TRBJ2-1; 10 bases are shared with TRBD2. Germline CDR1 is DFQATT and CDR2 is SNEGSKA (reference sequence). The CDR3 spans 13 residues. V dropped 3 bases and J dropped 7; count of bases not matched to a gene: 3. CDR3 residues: CSASSGRRNEQFF. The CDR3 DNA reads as TGCAGTGCTAGTAGCGGGAGGCGAAATGAGCAGTTCTTC.

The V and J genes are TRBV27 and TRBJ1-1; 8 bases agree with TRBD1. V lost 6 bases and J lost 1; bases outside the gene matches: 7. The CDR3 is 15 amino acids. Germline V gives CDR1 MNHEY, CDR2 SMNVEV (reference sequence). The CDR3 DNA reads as TGTGCCAGCAGGACCTGGGGACAGGCGAACACTGAAGCTTTCTTT. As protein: CASRTWGQANTEAFF.

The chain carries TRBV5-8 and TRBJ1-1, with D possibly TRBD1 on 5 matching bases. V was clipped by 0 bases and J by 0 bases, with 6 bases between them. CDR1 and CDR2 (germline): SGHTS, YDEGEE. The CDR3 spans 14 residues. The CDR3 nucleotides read TGTGCCAGCAGCTTGGACAGGTTGAACACTGAAGCTTTCTTT. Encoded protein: CASSLDRLNTEAFF.

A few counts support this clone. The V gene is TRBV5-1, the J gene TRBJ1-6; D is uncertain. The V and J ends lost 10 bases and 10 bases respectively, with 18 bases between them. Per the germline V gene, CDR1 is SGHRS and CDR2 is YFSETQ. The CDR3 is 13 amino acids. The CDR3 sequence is CASSQEGGSPLHF. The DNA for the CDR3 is TGCGCCTCGAGTCAAGAGGGAGGCTCACCCCTCCACTTT.

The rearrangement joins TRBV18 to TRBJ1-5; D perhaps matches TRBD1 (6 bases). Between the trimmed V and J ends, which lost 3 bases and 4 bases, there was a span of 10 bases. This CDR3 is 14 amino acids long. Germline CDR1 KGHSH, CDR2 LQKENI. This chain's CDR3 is CASSPADRNQPQHF. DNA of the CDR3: TGTGCCAGCTCACCGGCCGACAGGAATCAGCCCCAGCATTTT.

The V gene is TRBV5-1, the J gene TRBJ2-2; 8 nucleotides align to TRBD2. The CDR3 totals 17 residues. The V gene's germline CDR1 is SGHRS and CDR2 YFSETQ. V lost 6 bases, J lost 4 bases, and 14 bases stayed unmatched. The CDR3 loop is CASTTPRVAGSTGELFF. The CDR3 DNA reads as TGCGCCAGCACCACCCCTCGGGTAGCGGGAAGCACCGGGGAGCTGTTTTTT.

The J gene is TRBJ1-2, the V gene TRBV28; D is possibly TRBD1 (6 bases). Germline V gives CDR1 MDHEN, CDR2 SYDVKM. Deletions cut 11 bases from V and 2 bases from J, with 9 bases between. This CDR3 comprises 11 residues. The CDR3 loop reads CAGQGNYGYTF. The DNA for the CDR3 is TGTGCCGGGCAGGGGAACTATGGCTACACCTTC.

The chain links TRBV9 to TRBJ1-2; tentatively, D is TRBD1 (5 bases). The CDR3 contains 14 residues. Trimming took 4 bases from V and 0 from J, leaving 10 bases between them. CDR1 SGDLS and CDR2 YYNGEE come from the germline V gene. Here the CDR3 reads CASSFRGANYGYTF. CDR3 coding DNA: TGTGCCAGCAGCTTCCGGGGGGCTAACTATGGCTACACCTTC.

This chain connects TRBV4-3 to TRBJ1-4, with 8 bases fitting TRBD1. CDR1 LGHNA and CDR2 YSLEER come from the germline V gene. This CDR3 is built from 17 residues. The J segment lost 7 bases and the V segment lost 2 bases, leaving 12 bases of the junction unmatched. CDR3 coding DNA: TGCGCCAGCAGCCAATCTCTAAACAGGGGGGTCGGTGAAAAACTGTTTTTT. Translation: CASSQSLNRGVGEKLFF.

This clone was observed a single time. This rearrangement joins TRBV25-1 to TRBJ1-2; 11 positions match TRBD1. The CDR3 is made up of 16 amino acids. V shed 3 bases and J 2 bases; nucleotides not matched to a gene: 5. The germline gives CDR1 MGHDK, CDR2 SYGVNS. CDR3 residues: CASSDRGTGGNYGYTF. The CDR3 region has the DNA TGTGCCAGCAGTGATCGGGGGACAGGGGGAAACTATGGCTACACCTTC.

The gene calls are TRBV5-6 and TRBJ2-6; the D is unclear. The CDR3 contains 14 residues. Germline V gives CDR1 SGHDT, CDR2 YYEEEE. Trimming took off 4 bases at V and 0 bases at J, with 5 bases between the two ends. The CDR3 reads CASSTGSGANVLTF. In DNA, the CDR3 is TGTGCCAGCAGCACGGGCTCTGGGGCCAACGTCCTGACTTTC. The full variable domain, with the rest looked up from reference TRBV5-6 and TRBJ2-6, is DAGVTQSPTHLIKTRGQQVTLRCSPKSGHDTVSWYQQALGQGPQFIFQYYEEEERQRGNFPDRFSGHQFPNYSSELNVNALLLGDSALYLCASSTGSGANVLTFGAGSRLTVL.

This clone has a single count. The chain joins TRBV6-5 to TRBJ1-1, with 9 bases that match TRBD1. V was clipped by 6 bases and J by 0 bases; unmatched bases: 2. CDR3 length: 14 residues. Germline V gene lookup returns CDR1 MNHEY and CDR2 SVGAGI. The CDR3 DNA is TGTGCCAGCAGGGGGACAGGGTTGAACACTGAAGCTTTCTTT. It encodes CASRGTGLNTEAFF.

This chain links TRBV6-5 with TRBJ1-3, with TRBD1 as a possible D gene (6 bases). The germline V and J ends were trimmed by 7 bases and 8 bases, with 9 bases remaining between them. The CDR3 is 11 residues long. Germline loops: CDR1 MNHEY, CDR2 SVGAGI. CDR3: CASKGGDTIYF. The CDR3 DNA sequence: TGTGCCAGCAAGGGGGGGGACACCATATATTTT.

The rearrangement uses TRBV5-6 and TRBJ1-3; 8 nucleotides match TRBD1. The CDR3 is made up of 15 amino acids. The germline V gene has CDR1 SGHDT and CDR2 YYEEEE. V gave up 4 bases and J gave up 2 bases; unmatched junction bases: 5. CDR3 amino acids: CASSPQGAAGNTIYF. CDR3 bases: TGTGCCAGCAGCCCCCAGGGGGCAGCTGGAAACACCATATATTTT.

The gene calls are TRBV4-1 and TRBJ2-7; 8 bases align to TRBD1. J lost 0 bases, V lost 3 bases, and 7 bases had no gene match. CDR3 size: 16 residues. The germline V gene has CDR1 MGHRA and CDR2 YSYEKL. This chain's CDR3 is CASSQGVGTGSYEQYF. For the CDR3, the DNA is TGCGCCAGCAGCCAGGGGGTTGGGACAGGCTCCTACGAGCAGTACTTC.

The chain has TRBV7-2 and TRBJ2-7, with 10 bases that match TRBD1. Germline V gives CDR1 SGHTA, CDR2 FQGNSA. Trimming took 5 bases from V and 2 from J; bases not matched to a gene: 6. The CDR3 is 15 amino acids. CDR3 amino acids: CASSRDRGEPYEQYF. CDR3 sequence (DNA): TGTGCCAGCAGCCGGGACAGGGGTGAACCCTACGAGCAGTACTTC.

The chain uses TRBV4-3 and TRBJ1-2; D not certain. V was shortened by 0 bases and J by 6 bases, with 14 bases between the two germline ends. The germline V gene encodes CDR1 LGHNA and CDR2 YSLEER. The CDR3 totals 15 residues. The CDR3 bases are TGCGCCAGCAGCCAAGAGGTCGGAGGCTATGATGGCTACACCTTC. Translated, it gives CASSQEVGGYDGYTF.

CDR3 in DNA: TGTGCCAGTAGTTCGCAGGGGGGATACGAGCAGTACTTC. Its protein is CASSSQGGYEQYF. This chain joins TRBV19 and TRBJ2-7; possibly TRBD1 for D (7 bases). Germline V lookup: CDR1 LNHDA, CDR2 SQIVND (reference sequence). Trimming cost V 5 bases and J 4 bases, with 12 bases left between them. This CDR3 has 13 residues.

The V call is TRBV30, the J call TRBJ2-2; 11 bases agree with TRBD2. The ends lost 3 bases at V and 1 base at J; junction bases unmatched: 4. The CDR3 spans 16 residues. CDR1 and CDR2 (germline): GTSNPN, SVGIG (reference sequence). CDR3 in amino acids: CAWSRGTSGNTGELFF. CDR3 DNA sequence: TGTGCCTGGAGCCGAGGGACTAGCGGGAACACCGGGGAGCTGTTTTTT.